One and the same sample provided the 23 T cell receptor beta chains below, sequenced in a study of type 1 regulatory T cells. TCRdb re-derived calls from the reads in MiXCR, one entry per CDR3 protein. The sample contains around 88,000 distinct CDR3 sequences, 30% to 35% of which appear only once. The specimen was CD4+ T cells, either the whole sample or a sorted fraction (not recorded which). These receptors were collected from a human donor in good health.

The gene calls are TRBV7-2 and TRBJ2-5, with 13 bases identical to TRBD2. Germline V gene lookup returns CDR1 SGHTA and CDR2 FQGNSA. The junction had 2 bases not matched to a gene; V was cut back by 1 base and J by 6 bases. The CDR3 loop spans 15 amino acids. The CDR3 region is CASSLGTSGRKTQYF. CDR3 DNA sequence: TGTGCCAGCAGCTTAGGGACTAGCGGGAGAAAGACCCAGTACTTC.

In this sample, this clonotype turned up a few times. The CDR3: CASSDPGTPFEEQYF. CDR3 DNA: TGCGCCAGCAGCGACCCCGGGACCCCTTTTGAAGAGCAGTACTTC. The chain combines TRBV5-1 with TRBJ2-7; D assignment may be TRBD1 or TRBD2 (5 bases each). Germline values: CDR1 SGHRS, CDR2 YFSETQ. The CDR3 contains 15 residues. V was clipped by 4 bases and J by 7 bases, with 21 bases between them.

Worth noting for this clonotype: A junction boundary mismatches the germline segment, possibly from a read error. The rearrangement links TRBV20-1 to TRBJ1-5; D might be TRBD1 (6 bases). CDR3 length: 16 residues. Germline V gene sequence: CDR1 DFQATT, CDR2 SNEGSKA (reference sequence). The CDR3 DNA reads TGCGGTGCTAGAGGTGGATGGGCCGGGGGCAGTCAGCCCCAGCATTTT. It translates to CGARGGWAGGSQPQHF.

This clonotype was observed a few times. J is TRBJ2-7 and V is TRBV5-1; no definite D call. Looked up from germline, CDR1 is SGHRS and CDR2 is YFSETQ. Trimming removed 4 bases at V and 6 bases at J, with 11 bases between. The CDR3 length is 12 residues. CDR3 DNA: TGCGCCAGCAGCAGGTACTCGGGCGAGCAGTACTTC. This translates into CASSRYSGEQYF.

The CDR3 DNA is TGCAGTGCTAGTGAACCCCTAGCGGGAGGCCCAGATACGCAGTATTTT. Its protein is CSASEPLAGGPDTQYF. The chain carries TRBV20-1 and TRBJ2-3; 11 bases align to TRBD2. V was clipped by 3 bases and J by 4 bases; unmatched bases: 9. The CDR3 loop spans 16 amino acids. CDR1 is DFQATT, CDR2 SNEGSKA, per germline (reference sequence).

This clonotype was counted between two and nine times. The chain joins TRBV3-1 to TRBJ1-1, with a tentative D call TRBD1 (5 bases). This CDR3 comprises 17 residues. Germline CDR1 is LGHDT and CDR2 is YNNKEL (reference sequence). Trimming removed 10 bases at V and 0 bases at J, with 24 bases between. CDR3 loop: CATRPGNPSYMNTEAFF. CDR3 in DNA: TGTGCCACCCGTCCAGGGAACCCTTCCTACATGAACACTGAAGCTTTCTTT.

The table lists this clonotype with a few counts. V gene TRBV5-1 combines with J gene TRBJ1-1; D is uncertain. The CDR3 contains 14 residues. Looked up from germline, CDR1 is SGHRS and CDR2 is YFSETQ. Between the trimmed V and J ends, which lost 4 bases and 5 bases, there was a span of 15 bases. For the CDR3, the DNA is TGCGCCAGCAGCCCAGATTCTGTGGGGACTGAAGCTTTCTTT. The encoded protein is CASSPDSVGTEAFF.

This sequence joins TRBV10-3 and TRBJ2-7, with D perhaps matching TRBD2 (8 bases). Germline assignment: CDR1 ENHRY and CDR2 SYGVKD. Trimming took off 8 bases at V and 0 bases at J, with 20 bases between the two ends. This CDR3 spans 16 amino acids. In DNA, the CDR3 is TGTGCCATCGCCGACAGGGTAGCGGGAAACTCCTACGAGCAGTACTTC. This sequence encodes CAIADRVAGNSYEQYF.

This clonotype occurred a few times. J is TRBJ2-1 and V is TRBV5-1, with 10 bases fitting TRBD2. Trimming at V came to 6 bases and at J to 5 bases, leaving 8 bases not matched to a gene. CDR1 and CDR2 from the germline V gene are SGHRS and YFSETQ. The CDR3 length is 15 residues. The CDR3 DNA sequence: TGCGCCAGCACAAAAGGACTAGCGGATAACAATGAGCAGTTCTTC. Translated, it gives CASTKGLADNNEQFF.

V usage is TRBV5-8 and J usage is TRBJ2-5; no definite D call. Germline CDR1 reads SGHTS; CDR2 reads YDEGEE. The length of the CDR3 is 16 residues. V lost 2 bases, J lost 5 bases, and 19 bases lay in between. CDR3 nucleotide sequence: TGTGCCAGCAGCTTTGGTCGGGTGTCGGGTTCGGAGACCCAGTACTTC. It yields the protein CASSFGRVSGSETQYF.

This clonotype was counted ten times or more. The chain recombines TRBV5-4 with TRBJ2-1; perhaps TRBD2 as D (6 bases). CDR1 is SGHNT, CDR2 YYREEE, per germline (reference sequence). Between the trimmed V and J ends, which lost 0 bases and 3 bases, there was a span of 13 bases. The CDR3 has 16 amino acids. The CDR3 region has the DNA TGTGCCAGCAGCTTGGAGGGGCGGGGAGACTACAATGAGCAGTTCTTC. This encodes CASSLEGRGDYNEQFF.

The rearrangement uses TRBV7-6 and TRBJ2-3; a weak D match, TRBD1 (6 bases). CDR1 and CDR2 from the germline V gene are SGHVS and FNYEAQ. The CDR3 is made up of 18 amino acids. Deletions cut 2 bases from V and 6 bases from J, with 24 bases between. CDR3 region: CASSLISPPGVRPDTQYF. The CDR3 bases are TGTGCCAGCAGCTTAATTAGCCCGCCAGGGGTGAGACCCGATACGCAGTATTTT.

This clonotype was counted between two and nine times. The chain employs TRBV20-1 and TRBJ2-7; 8 positions agree with TRBD2. The CDR3 totals 14 residues. Trimming took 0 bases from V and 2 from J; bases not matched to a gene: 3. Germline V gene sequence: CDR1 DFQATT, CDR2 SNEGSKA (reference sequence). In DNA, the CDR3 is TGCAGTGCTAGAGATCCGGGGGGGCCCTACGAGCAGTACTTC. Protein product: CSARDPGGPYEQYF.

This chain connects TRBV5-8 to TRBJ2-7; 14 positions agree with TRBD2. Germline CDR1 is SGHTS and CDR2 is YDEGEE. The CDR3 consists of 16 residues. J lost 2 bases, V lost 4 bases, and 5 bases had no gene match. The CDR3 sequence is CASSPGLAGVPYEQYF. CDR3 bases: TGTGCCAGCAGCCCGGGACTAGCGGGAGTTCCCTACGAGCAGTACTTC.

CDR3 bases: TGTGCCAGCAGTGAAGAGGGGTCAGGGAGCTATGGCTACACCTTC. This sequence encodes CASSEEGSGSYGYTF. The chain has TRBV2 and TRBJ1-2; tentative D call: TRBD1 (5 bases). The CDR3 sequence is 15 residues long. The germline gives CDR1 SNHLY, CDR2 FYNNEI. Trimming stripped 1 base from V and 4 bases from J, with 13 bases between.

This clonotype was counted many times. This chain joins TRBV5-1 and TRBJ2-7; 10 positions match TRBD2. The CDR3 is 15 amino acids. The V gene end was trimmed by 0 bases and the J gene end by 3 bases; junction bases not matched to a gene: 3. Germline lookup yields CDR1 SGHRS and CDR2 YFSETQ. For the CDR3, the DNA is TGCGCCAGCAGCTTGGCGGCTAGCGGGAGCTACGAGCAGTACTTC. Amino acids: CASSLAASGSYEQYF. Looking up the rest from reference TRBV5-1 and TRBJ2-7 gives the full variable domain: KAGVTQTPRYLIKTRGQQVTLSCSPISGHRSVSWYQQTPGQGLQFLFEYFSETQRNKGNFPGRFSGRQFSNSRSEMNVSTLELGDSALYLCASSLAASGSYEQYFGPGTRLTVT.

This clonotype came up a few times. This chain connects TRBV5-6 to TRBJ2-1, with 8 bases identical to TRBD2. CDR1 is SGHDT, CDR2 YYEEEE, per germline. V gave up 0 bases and J gave up 9 bases; unmatched junction bases: 11. The length of the CDR3 is 16 residues. Here the CDR3 reads CASSLEMERERGEQFF. The CDR3 nucleotides read TGTGCCAGCAGCTTGGAAATGGAGCGGGAGAGGGGTGAGCAGTTCTTC.

This sequence joins TRBV12-3 or TRBV12-4 and TRBJ2-7; TRBD2 aligns across 12 bases. The CDR3 has 14 amino acids. J was trimmed by 2 bases and V by 5 bases; bases with no gene match: 1. The chain's CDR3 is CASSPSGRAYEQYF. In nucleotides, the CDR3 is TGTGCCAGCAGTCCTAGCGGGAGGGCCTACGAGCAGTACTTC.

This chain uses TRBV13 with TRBJ2-5; 10 bases are a match to TRBD2. The CDR3 extends over 18 amino acids. Looked up from germline, CDR1 is PRHDT and CDR2 is FYEKMQ (reference sequence). J was trimmed by 0 bases and V by 4 bases; bases with no gene match: 11. CDR3 coding DNA: TGTGCCAGCAGCTCACCGAGGACTAGCGGACGTTACCAAGAGACCCAGTACTTC. This translates into CASSSPRTSGRYQETQYF.

The J gene is TRBJ2-5, the V gene TRBV4-3; TRBD1 is a possible D gene (5 bases). Trimming pared 4 bases from V and 7 bases from J, leaving 7 bases between. CDR1 is LGHNA and CDR2 is YSLEER in the germline V gene. The CDR3 has 11 residues. CDR3: CASSRQGTQYF. CDR3 bases: TGCGCCAGCAGCCGTCAGGGGACCCAGTACTTC.

The J gene is TRBJ2-5, the V gene TRBV4-2; 7 bases match TRBD2. The CDR3 is 16 amino acids. Germline assignment: CDR1 LGHNA and CDR2 YNFKEQ. The V segment lost 6 bases and the J segment 0 bases; nucleotides outside the gene matches: 10. The CDR3 protein is CASSPLTSSDQETQYF. Written as DNA, the CDR3 is TGTGCCAGCAGTCCCCTGACTAGCTCTGACCAAGAGACCCAGTACTTC.

This clonotype has only a few counts. This chain connects TRBV6-2 or TRBV6-3 to TRBJ2-7, with TRBD2 identical over 7 bases. V shed 5 bases and J 1 base; nucleotides not matched to a gene: 17. CDR3 length: 18 residues. Germline CDR1 MNHEY, CDR2 SVGEGT. This CDR3 is CASSVGLGASGYSYEQYF. The CDR3 DNA follows: TGTGCCAGCAGTGTGGGACTCGGGGCTAGCGGATATTCCTACGAGCAGTACTTC.

Points on this clonotype: This may come from a read error, since a much larger clone is one base off. The genes are TRBV12-3 or TRBV12-4 and TRBJ1-1; TRBD1 is a possible D gene (6 bases). The CDR3 totals 13 residues. Trimming removed 7 bases at V and 3 bases at J, with 12 bases between. CDR3: CASNIAGDTEAFF. In DNA, the CDR3 is TGTGCCAGCAATATCGCAGGGGACACTGAAGCTTTCTTT.